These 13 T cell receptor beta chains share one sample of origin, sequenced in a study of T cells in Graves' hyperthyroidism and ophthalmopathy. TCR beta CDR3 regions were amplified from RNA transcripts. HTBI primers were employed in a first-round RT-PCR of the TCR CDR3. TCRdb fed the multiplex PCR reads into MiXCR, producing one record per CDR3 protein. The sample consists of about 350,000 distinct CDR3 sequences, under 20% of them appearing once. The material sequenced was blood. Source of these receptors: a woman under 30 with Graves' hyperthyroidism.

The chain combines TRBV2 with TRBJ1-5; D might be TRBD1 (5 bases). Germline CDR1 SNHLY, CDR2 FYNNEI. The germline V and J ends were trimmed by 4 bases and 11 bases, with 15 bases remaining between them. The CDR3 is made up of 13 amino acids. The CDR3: CASSGGGGETQHF. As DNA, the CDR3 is TGTGCCAGCAGTGGTGGCGGGGGGGAGACCCAGCATTTT.

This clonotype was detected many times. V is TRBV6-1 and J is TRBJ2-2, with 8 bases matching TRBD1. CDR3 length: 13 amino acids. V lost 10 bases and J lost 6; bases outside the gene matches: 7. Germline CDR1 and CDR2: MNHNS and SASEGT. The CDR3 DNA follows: TGTGCCAACCAGGACAGGGCGGCCGGGGAGCTGTTTTTT. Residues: CANQDRAAGELFF.

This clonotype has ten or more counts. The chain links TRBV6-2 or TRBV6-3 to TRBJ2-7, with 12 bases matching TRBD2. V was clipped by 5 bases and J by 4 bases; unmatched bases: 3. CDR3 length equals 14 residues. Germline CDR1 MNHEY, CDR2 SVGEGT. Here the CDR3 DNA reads TGTGCCAGCAGTGCTGGGACTAGCGGGTACGAGCAGTACTTC. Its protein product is CASSAGTSGYEQYF.

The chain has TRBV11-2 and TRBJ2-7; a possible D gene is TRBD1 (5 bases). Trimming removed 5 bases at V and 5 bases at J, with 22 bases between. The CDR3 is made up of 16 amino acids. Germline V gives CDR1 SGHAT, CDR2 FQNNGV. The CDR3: CASSEYNAQGRDEQYF. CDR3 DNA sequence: TGTGCCAGCAGCGAATACAACGCGCAGGGTAGGGACGAGCAGTACTTC. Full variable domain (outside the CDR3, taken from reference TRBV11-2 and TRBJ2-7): EAGVAQSPRYKIIEKRQSVAFWCNPISGHATLYWYQQILGQGPKLLIQFQNNGVVDDSQLPKDRFSAERLKGVDSTLKIQPAKLEDSAVYLCASSEYNAQGRDEQYFGPGTRLTVT.

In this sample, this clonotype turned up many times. This CDR3 is CASSLGDNTEAFF. CDR3 coding DNA: TGTGCCAGCAGCTTAGGGGATAACACTGAAGCTTTCTTT. The J gene is TRBJ1-1, the V gene TRBV13; no definite D call. Germline loops: CDR1 PRHDT, CDR2 FYEKMQ (reference sequence). CDR3 size: 13 residues. The V gene lost 0 bases and the J gene lost 2 bases, with 4 bases spanning the gap.

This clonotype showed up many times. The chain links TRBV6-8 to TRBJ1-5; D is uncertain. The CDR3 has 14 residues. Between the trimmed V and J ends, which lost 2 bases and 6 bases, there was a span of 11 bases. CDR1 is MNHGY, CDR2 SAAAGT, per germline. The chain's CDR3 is CASSYRPSGQPQHF. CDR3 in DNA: TGTGCCAGCAGTTACCGACCGTCCGGTCAGCCCCAGCATTTT.

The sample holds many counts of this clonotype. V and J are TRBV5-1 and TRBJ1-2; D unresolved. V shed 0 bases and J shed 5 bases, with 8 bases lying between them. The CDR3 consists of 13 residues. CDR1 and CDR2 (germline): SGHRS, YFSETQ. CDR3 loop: CASSLAGEYGYTF. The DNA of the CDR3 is TGCGCCAGCAGCTTGGCGGGTGAATATGGCTACACCTTC.

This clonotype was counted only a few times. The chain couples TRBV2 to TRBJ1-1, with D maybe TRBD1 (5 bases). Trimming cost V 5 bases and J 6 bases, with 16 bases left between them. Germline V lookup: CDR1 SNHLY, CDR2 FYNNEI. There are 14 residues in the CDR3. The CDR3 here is CASSSQGFVSEAFF. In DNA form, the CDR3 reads TGTGCCAGCAGTTCCCAGGGTTTTGTCTCTGAAGCTTTCTTT.

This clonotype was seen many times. The CDR3 here is CSARRAAQETQYF. The CDR3 nucleotides are TGCAGTGCTAGACGCGCGGCACAAGAGACCCAGTACTTC. This chain connects TRBV20-1 to TRBJ2-5, with D hard to call. V lost 2 bases to trimming and J lost 2 bases, with 9 bases between them. The germline V gene has CDR1 DFQATT and CDR2 SNEGSKA (reference sequence). CDR3 length: 13 amino acids.

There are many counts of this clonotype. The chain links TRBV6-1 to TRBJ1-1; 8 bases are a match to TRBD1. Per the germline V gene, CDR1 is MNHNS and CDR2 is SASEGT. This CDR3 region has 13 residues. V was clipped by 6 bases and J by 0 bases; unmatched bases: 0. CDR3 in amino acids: CASRDRVNTEAFF. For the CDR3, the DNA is TGTGCCAGCAGGGACAGGGTGAACACTGAAGCTTTCTTT.

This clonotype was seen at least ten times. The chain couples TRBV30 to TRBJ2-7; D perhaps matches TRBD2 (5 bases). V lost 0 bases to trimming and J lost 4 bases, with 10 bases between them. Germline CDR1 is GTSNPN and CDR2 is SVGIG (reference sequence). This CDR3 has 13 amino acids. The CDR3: CAWSVGRGYEQYF. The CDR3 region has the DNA TGTGCCTGGAGTGTAGGTCGGGGTTACGAGCAGTACTTC. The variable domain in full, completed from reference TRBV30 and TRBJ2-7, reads SQTIHQWPATLVQPVGSPLSLECTVEGTSNPNLYWYRQAAGRGLQLLFYSVGIGQISSEVPQNLSASRPQDRQFILSSKKLLLSDSGFYLCAWSVGRGYEQYFGPGTRLTVT.

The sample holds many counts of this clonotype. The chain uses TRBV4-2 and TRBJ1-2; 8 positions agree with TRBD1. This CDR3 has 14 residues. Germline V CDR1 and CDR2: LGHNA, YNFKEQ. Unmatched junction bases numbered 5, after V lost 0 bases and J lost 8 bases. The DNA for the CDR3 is TGTGCCAGCAGCCAAGATCGGACAGGGCTCGGCTACACCTTC. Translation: CASSQDRTGLGYTF.

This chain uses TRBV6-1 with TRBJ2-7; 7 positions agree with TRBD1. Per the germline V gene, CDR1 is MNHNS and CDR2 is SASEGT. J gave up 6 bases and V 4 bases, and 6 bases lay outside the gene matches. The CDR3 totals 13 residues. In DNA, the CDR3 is TGTGCCAGCAGTGGCTACCCAGGGGGCGAGCAGTACTTC. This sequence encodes CASSGYPGGEQYF.